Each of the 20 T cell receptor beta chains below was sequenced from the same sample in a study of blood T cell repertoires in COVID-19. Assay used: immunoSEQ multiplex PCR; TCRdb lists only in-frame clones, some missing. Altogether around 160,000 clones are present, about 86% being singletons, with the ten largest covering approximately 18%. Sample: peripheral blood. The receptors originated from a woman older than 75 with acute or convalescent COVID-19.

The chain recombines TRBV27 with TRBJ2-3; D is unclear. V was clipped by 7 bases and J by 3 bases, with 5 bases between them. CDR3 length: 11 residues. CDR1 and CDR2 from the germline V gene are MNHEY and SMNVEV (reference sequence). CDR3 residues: CASTLTDTQYF. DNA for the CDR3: TGTGCCAGCACCCTTACAGATACGCAGTATTTT.

This CDR3 is CASSQGPLVSGHTYEQYF. CDR3 DNA: TGTGCCAGCAGCCAAGGGCCCTTAGTTAGCGGGCACACCTACGAGCAGTACTTC. The gene calls are TRBV4-2 and TRBJ2-7, with TRBD2 identical over 7 bases. The J segment lost 2 bases and the V segment lost 1 base, leaving 14 bases of the junction unmatched. Germline CDR1 LGHNA, CDR2 YNFKEQ. The CDR3 has 18 residues.

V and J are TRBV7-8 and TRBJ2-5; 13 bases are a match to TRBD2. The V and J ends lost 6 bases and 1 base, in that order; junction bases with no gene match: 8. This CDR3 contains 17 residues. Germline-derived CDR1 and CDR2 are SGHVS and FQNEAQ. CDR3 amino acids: CASRTSGGPVRQETQYF. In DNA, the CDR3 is TGTGCCAGCAGGACTAGCGGGGGGCCCGTCCGCCAAGAGACCCAGTACTTC. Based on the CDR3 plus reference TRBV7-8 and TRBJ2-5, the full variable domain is GAGVSQSPRYKVAKRGQDVALRCDPISGHVSLFWYQQALGQGPEFLTYFQNEAQLDKSGLPSDRFFAERPEGSVSTLKIQRTQQEDSAVYLCASRTSGGPVRQETQYFGPGTRLLVL.

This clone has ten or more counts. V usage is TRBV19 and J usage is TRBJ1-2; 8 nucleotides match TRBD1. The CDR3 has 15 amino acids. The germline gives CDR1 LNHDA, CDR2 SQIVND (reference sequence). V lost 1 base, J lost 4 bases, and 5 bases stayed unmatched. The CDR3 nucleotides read TGTGCCAGTAGTATAGGTGGACAGGGTTCCTATGGCTACACCTTC. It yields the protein CASSIGGQGSYGYTF.

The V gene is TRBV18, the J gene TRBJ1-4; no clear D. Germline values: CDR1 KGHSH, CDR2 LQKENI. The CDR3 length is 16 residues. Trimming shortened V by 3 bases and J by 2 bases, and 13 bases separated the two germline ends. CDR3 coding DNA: TGTGCCAGCTCACCTCGCCCACTGAGTACTAATGAAAAACTGTTTTTT. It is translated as CASSPRPLSTNEKLFF.

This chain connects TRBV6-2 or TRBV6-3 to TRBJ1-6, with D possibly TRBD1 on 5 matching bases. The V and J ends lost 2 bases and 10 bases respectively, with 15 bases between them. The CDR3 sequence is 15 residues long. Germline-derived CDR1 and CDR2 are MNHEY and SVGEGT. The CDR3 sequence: CASSYETVGGSPLHF. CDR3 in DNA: TGTGCCAGCAGTTACGAAACCGTTGGGGGGTCACCCCTCCACTTT.

CDR3 in DNA: TGTGCCAGCAGATTAGAAGAGGAAGGCTACACCTTC. As protein: CASRLEEEGYTF. V gene TRBV5-5 combines with J gene TRBJ1-2; no clear D gene. Germline V gene lookup returns CDR1 SGHKS and CDR2 YYEKEE (reference sequence). The CDR3 runs to 12 residues. With 5 bases removed from V and 8 bases from J, the gap between germline ends came to 13 bases.

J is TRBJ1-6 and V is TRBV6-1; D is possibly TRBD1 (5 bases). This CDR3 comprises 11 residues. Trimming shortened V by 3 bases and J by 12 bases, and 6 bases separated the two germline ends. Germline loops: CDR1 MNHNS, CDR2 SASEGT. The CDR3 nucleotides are TGTGCCAGCAGTGAGGGGGGACCCCTCCACTTT. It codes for CASSEGGPLHF.

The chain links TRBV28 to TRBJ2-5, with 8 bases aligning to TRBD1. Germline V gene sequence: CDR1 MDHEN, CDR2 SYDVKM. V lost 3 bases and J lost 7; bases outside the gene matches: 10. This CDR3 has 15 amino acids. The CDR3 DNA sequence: TGTGCCAGCAGTTTCGGCAGGGGGCTACTTTTGACCCAGTACTTC. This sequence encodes CASSFGRGLLLTQYF.

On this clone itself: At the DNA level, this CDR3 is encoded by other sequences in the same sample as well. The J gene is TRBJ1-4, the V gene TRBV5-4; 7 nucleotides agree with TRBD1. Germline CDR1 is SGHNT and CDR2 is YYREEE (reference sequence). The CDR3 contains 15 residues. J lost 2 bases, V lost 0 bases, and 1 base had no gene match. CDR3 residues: CASSLGGQTNEKLFF. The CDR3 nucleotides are TGTGCCAGCAGCTTGGGGGGACAGACTAATGAAAAACTGTTTTTT.

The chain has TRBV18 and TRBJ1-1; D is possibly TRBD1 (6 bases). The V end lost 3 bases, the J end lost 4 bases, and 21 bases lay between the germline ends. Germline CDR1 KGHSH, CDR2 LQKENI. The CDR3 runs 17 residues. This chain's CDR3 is CASSPTYRASRGTEAFF. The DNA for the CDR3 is TGTGCCAGCTCACCGACGTACAGGGCTTCGAGGGGCACTGAAGCTTTCTTT.

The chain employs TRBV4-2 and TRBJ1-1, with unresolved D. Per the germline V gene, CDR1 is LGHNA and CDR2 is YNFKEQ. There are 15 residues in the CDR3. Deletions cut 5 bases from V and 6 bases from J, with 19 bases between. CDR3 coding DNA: TGTGCCAGCAGCTTTCTGCGAACTCTCGAGGCTGAAGCTTTCTTT. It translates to CASSFLRTLEAEAFF.

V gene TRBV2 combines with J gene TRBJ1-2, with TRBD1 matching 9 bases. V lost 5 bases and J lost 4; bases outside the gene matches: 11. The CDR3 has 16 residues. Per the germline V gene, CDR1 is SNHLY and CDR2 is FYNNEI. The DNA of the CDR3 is TGTGCCAGCAGTCTAACAGGGGGCACTGAGGGCTATGGCTACACCTTC. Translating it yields CASSLTGGTEGYGYTF.

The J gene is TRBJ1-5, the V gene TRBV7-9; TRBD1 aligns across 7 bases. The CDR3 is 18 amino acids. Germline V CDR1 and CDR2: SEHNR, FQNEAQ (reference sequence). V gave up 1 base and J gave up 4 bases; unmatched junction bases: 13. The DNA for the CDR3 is TGTGCCAGCAGCTTAGGCGGCTCTTCGAGGGGGCGAAATCAGCCCCAGCATTTT. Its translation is CASSLGGSSRGRNQPQHF.

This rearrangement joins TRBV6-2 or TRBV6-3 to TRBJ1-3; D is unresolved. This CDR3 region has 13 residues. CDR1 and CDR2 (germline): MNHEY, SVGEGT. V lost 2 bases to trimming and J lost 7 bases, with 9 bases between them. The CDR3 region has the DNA TGTGCCAGCAGTTACGAAATCGGGAACACCATATATTTT. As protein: CASSYEIGNTIYF.

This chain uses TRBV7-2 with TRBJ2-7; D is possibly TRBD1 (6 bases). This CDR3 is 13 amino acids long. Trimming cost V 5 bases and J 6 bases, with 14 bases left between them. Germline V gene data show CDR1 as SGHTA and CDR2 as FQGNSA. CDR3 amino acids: CASSIKQGSEQYF. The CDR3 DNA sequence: TGTGCCAGCAGCATAAAACAGGGCAGCGAGCAGTACTTC.

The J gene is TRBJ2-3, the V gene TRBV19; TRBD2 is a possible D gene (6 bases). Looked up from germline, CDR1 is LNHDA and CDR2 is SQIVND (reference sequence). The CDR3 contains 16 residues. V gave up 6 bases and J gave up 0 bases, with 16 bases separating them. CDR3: CASRAAGFSSTDTQYF. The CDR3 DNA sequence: TGTGCCAGTAGAGCCGCGGGGTTCTCTAGCACAGATACGCAGTATTTT.

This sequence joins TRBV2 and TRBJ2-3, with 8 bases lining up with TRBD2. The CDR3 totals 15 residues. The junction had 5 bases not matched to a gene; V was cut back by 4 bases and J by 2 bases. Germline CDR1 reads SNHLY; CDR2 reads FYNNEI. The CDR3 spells CASSGAGGHTDTQYF. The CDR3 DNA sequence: TGTGCCAGCAGTGGGGCGGGAGGACACACAGATACGCAGTATTTT.

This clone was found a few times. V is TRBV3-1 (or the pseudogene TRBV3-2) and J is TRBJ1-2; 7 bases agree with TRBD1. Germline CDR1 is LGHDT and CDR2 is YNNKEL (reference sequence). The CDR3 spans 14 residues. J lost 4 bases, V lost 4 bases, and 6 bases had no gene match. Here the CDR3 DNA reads TGTGCCAGCAGCCGACAGGGCTCCATCTATGGCTACACCTTC. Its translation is CASSRQGSIYGYTF.

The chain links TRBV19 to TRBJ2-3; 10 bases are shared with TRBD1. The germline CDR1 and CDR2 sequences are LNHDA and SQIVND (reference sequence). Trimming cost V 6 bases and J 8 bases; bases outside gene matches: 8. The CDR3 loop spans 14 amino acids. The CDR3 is CASRKGQGSSTQYF. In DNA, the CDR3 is TGTGCCAGTAGAAAGGGACAGGGGTCTAGTACGCAGTATTTT.